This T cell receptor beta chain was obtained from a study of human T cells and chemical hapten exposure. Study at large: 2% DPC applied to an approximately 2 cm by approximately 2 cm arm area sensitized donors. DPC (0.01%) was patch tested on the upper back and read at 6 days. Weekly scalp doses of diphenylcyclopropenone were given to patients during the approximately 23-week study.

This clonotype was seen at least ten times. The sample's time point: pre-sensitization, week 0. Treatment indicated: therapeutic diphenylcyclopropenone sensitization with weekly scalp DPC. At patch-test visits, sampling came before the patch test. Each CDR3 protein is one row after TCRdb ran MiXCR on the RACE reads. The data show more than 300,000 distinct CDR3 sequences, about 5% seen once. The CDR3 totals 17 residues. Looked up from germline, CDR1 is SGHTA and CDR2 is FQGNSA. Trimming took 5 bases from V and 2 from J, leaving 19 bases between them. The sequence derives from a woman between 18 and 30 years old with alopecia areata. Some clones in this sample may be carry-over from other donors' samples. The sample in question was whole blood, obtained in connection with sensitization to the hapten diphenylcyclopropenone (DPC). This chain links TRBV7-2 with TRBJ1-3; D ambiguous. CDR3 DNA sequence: TGTGCCAGCAGCATATCCCCACAGCAAGCCCCTGGAAACACCATATATTTT. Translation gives CASSISPQQAPGNTIYF.